The next 30 T cell receptor beta chains were all read from a single sample in a study of radiation and T cells in renal cell carcinoma. The table came from immunoSEQ multiplex PCR; TCRdb's copy has only in-frame clones and leaves some out. The table includes 100,000 to 150,000 clones, about 81% detected once. The time point here: blood 2 weeks post-SBRT. Documented treatment: 15 Gy SBRT to primary tumor, nephrectomy 4 weeks later. The sample here was blood, taken from a patient whose treatment included radiotherapy and nephrectomy. These TCRs come from a man aged 50 to 59 with renal cell carcinoma.

The genes are TRBV5-1 and TRBJ1-1; the match to TRBD1 covers 7 bases. V was clipped by 2 bases and J by 6 bases; unmatched bases: 13. The germline gives CDR1 SGHRS, CDR2 YFSETQ. The CDR3 loop spans 16 amino acids. CDR3 in amino acids: CASSFAGTAIDPEAFF. The CDR3 DNA follows: TGCGCCAGCAGCTTCGCCGGGACAGCCATCGACCCTGAAGCTTTCTTT.

V and J are TRBV5-5 and TRBJ1-5; D uncertain. CDR3 length: 14 residues. V was pared by 0 bases and J by 7 bases, with 11 bases between. Germline CDR1 SGHKS, CDR2 YYEKEE (reference sequence). In DNA, the CDR3 is TGTGCCAGCAGCTTGGGTGAGATTCACCAGCCCCAGCATTTT. Its protein is CASSLGEIHQPQHF. The variable domain in full, with the rest retrieved from reference TRBV5-5 and TRBJ1-5, is DAGVTQSPTHLIKTRGQQVTLRCSPISGHKSVSWYQQVLGQGPQFIFQYYEKEERGRGNFPDRFSARQFPNYSSELNVNALLLGDSALYLCASSLGEIHQPQHFGDGTRLSIL.

About this clone: The identical CDR3 is also encoded by other nucleotide sequences in the sample. The chain recombines TRBV6-6 with TRBJ1-5; no firm D call. The germline V and J ends were trimmed by 2 bases and 2 bases, with 4 bases remaining between them. This CDR3 spans 13 amino acids. Germline values: CDR1 MNHNY, CDR2 SVGAGI (reference sequence). The CDR3 here is CASSYGGNQPQHF. The CDR3 DNA is TGTGCCAGCAGTTACGGTGGCAATCAGCCCCAGCATTTT.

This clone was seen a few times. The V and J genes are TRBV19 and TRBJ1-1, with D possibly being TRBD1 (6 bases). Germline V gene data show CDR1 as LNHDA and CDR2 as SQIVND (reference sequence). Trimming took 2 bases from V and 4 from J, leaving 11 bases between them. The CDR3 is 14 amino acids. CDR3: CASSIQGRGTEAFF. Here the CDR3 DNA reads TGTGCCAGTAGTATACAGGGGAGGGGCACTGAAGCTTTCTTT.

This chain connects TRBV11-2 to TRBJ2-7, with 16 bases identical to TRBD2. The V and J ends lost 3 bases and 9 bases, in that order; junction bases with no gene match: 14. The germline V gene encodes CDR1 SGHAT and CDR2 FQNNGV. This CDR3 has 18 amino acids. The CDR3 DNA follows: TGTGCCAGCAGCTTCTGGGGGGAACCGGGACTAGCGGGAGGGGTGCAGTACTTC. Amino acids: CASSFWGEPGLAGGVQYF. Complete variable domain (other parts from reference TRBV11-2 and TRBJ2-7): EAGVAQSPRYKIIEKRQSVAFWCNPISGHATLYWYQQILGQGPKLLIQFQNNGVVDDSQLPKDRFSAERLKGVDSTLKIQPAKLEDSAVYLCASSFWGEPGLAGGVQYFGPGTRLTVT.

The gene calls are TRBV5-1 and TRBJ2-5; TRBD1 might be the D (6 bases). This CDR3 has 15 residues. The germline CDR1 and CDR2 sequences are SGHRS and YFSETQ. V lost 5 bases, J lost 5 bases, and 19 bases lay in between. The CDR3 bases are TGCGCCAGCAGACGGACAGTAGGGGAAGCGGAGACCCAGTACTTC. Residues: CASRRTVGEAETQYF.

The chain carries TRBV2 and TRBJ1-5; D not resolved. CDR3 length equals 15 residues. Trimming removed 3 bases from V and 7 bases from J, with 16 bases in between. Germline assignment: CDR1 SNHLY and CDR2 FYNNEI. The CDR3 here is CASSDEQEKGQPQHF. The CDR3 DNA reads TGTGCCAGCAGTGATGAACAAGAGAAAGGGCAGCCCCAGCATTTT.

About this clone: Other DNA sequences of this sample code for an identical CDR3. The chain employs TRBV5-1 and TRBJ1-5; D perhaps matches TRBD1 (5 bases). V lost 2 bases and J lost 5, with 11 bases in between. Germline lookup yields CDR1 SGHRS and CDR2 YFSETQ. The CDR3 has 14 residues. In nucleotides, the CDR3 is TGCGCCAGCAGCTTAAACGGGGGGGATCAGCCCCAGCATTTT. It encodes CASSLNGGDQPQHF.

The chain links TRBV18 to TRBJ1-4; 7 nucleotides match TRBD1. V lost 1 base, J lost 0 bases, and 8 bases stayed unmatched. CDR3 length: 18 residues. Per germline, CDR1 KGHSH and CDR2 LQKENI. Here the CDR3 DNA reads TGTGCCAGCTCACCACGGGGACAGTCAACCGCAACTAATGAAAAACTGTTTTTT. This codes for CASSPRGQSTATNEKLFF.

The DNA of the CDR3 is TGTGCCAGCAATCCGGGGGGGGCGGCACAAGCCTACAATCAGCCCCAGCATTTT. It specifies CASNPGGAAQAYNQPQHF. The V gene is TRBV28, the J gene TRBJ1-5; D possibly corresponds to TRBD1 (6 bases). Deletions cut 7 bases from V and 3 bases from J, with 25 bases between. CDR1 is MDHEN and CDR2 is SYDVKM in the germline V gene. This CDR3 is built from 18 residues.

The J gene is TRBJ1-2, the V gene TRBV4-3; 10 nucleotides agree with TRBD1. V lost 2 bases and J lost 8; bases outside the gene matches: 11. In germline, CDR1 is LGHNA, CDR2 YSLEER. There are 16 residues in the CDR3. The CDR3 DNA is TGCGCCAGCAGCCAATTGACAGGGGGCGCCCAGGAAGGCTACACCTTC. Translated: CASSQLTGGAQEGYTF.

V gene TRBV7-6 combines with J gene TRBJ2-1, with D maybe TRBD2 (5 bases). There are 15 residues in the CDR3. Looked up from germline, CDR1 is SGHVS and CDR2 is FNYEAQ. Deletions cut 3 bases from V and 3 bases from J, with 12 bases between. The CDR3 protein is CASSFGLLGYNEQFF. In nucleotides, the CDR3 is TGTGCCAGCAGCTTTGGACTCCTAGGCTACAATGAGCAGTTCTTC.

The chain uses TRBV6-5 and TRBJ2-1; the D gene is possibly TRBD1 (6 bases). The V end was cut by 6 bases, the J end by 0 bases, with 12 bases between. Looked up from germline, CDR1 is MNHEY and CDR2 is SVGAGI. There are 15 residues in the CDR3. Written as DNA, the CDR3 is TGTGCCAGCAGAAGAACAGGGAGCTCCTACAATGAGCAGTTCTTC. This translates into CASRRTGSSYNEQFF.

CDR3 sequence reads: CASSLVSNTEAFF. The CDR3 nucleotides read TGTGCCAGCAGCTTAGTAAGTAACACTGAAGCTTTCTTT. The chain is built from TRBV11-2 and TRBJ1-1; D is uncertain. The germline CDR1 and CDR2 sequences are SGHAT and FQNNGV. Trimming removed 1 base at V and 2 bases at J, with 5 bases between. The CDR3 extends over 13 amino acids.

This chain connects TRBV6-6 to TRBJ2-3; no reliable D call. The V and J ends lost 5 bases and 6 bases respectively, with 6 bases between them. The V gene's germline CDR1 is MNHNY and CDR2 SVGAGI (reference sequence). CDR3 length: 11 residues. Written as DNA, the CDR3 is TGTGCCAGCAGTGGGTCGGATACGCAGTATTTT. Protein sequence: CASSGSDTQYF.

This clone was observed a few times. This rearrangement joins TRBV19 to TRBJ1-1; the D is unclear. Germline loops: CDR1 LNHDA, CDR2 SQIVND (reference sequence). The V end was cut by 10 bases, the J end by 3 bases, with 18 bases between. The CDR3 is 14 residues long. For the CDR3, the DNA is TGTGCCACCCGGGTGCGGGAGGTGGACACTGAAGCTTTCTTT. Translation: CATRVREVDTEAFF.

The V and J genes are TRBV7-3 and TRBJ2-1; D is perhaps TRBD1 (6 bases). Germline lookup yields CDR1 SGHTA and CDR2 FQGTGA. Trimming cost V 4 bases and J 4 bases, with 8 bases left between them. The CDR3 has 13 residues. The CDR3 protein is CASSSDSYNEQFF. DNA for the CDR3: TGTGCCAGCAGCTCGGACAGTTACAATGAGCAGTTCTTC.

The chain employs TRBV19 and TRBJ2-7, with 9 positions matching TRBD2. The CDR3 spans 15 residues. J gave up 9 bases and V 3 bases, and 12 bases lay outside the gene matches. Germline CDR1 reads LNHDA; CDR2 reads SQIVND (reference sequence). CDR3 protein: CASSILLAGLRGQYF. The CDR3, as DNA: TGTGCCAGTAGTATCCTCCTAGCGGGACTACGGGGGCAGTACTTC.

This rearrangement joins TRBV28 to TRBJ1-2, with 7 bases lining up with TRBD1. The CDR3 covers 12 residues. J lost 9 bases, V lost 6 bases, and 7 bases had no gene match. The germline V gene has CDR1 MDHEN and CDR2 SYDVKM. The CDR3 bases are TGTGCCAGCAGACGGAACAGGGGTAGCTACACCTTC. The encoded protein is CASRRNRGSYTF.

This clone was detected a few times. CDR3 nucleotide sequence: TGTGCCAGCAGCCCTAACCCGGACAGAGCCTACAATGAGCAGTTCTTC. Its translation: CASSPNPDRAYNEQFF. This chain uses TRBV5-4 with TRBJ2-1; perhaps TRBD1 as D (6 bases). V gave up 4 bases and J gave up 2 bases, with 16 bases separating them. This CDR3 region has 16 residues. The germline gives CDR1 SGHNT, CDR2 YYREEE (reference sequence). Looking up the rest from reference TRBV5-4 and TRBJ2-1 gives the full variable domain: ETGVTQSPTHLIKTRGQQVTLRCSSQSGHNTVSWYQQALGQGPQFIFQYYREEENGRGNFPPRFSGLQFPNYSSELNVNALELDDSALYLCASSPNPDRAYNEQFFGPGTRLTVL.

The chain is built from TRBV4-1 and TRBJ1-5, with D possibly being TRBD1 (6 bases). With 2 bases removed from V and 2 bases from J, the gap between germline ends came to 13 bases. Per the germline V gene, CDR1 is MGHRA and CDR2 is YSYEKL. This CDR3 is built from 16 residues. In DNA, the CDR3 is TGCGCCAGCAGCCAAACAGGGACGAACGGCAATCAGCCCCAGCATTTT. Its translation is CASSQTGTNGNQPQHF.

The chain joins TRBV28 to TRBJ2-3; 12 nucleotides match TRBD2. Germline V CDR1 and CDR2: MDHEN, SYDVKM. The CDR3 sequence is 15 residues long. Trimming took 10 bases from V and 7 from J; bases not matched to a gene: 12. CDR3 loop: CATTLAGGRGNTQYF. The DNA for the CDR3 is TGTGCCACTACTCTAGCGGGAGGGAGGGGAAATACGCAGTATTTT.

This clone has just one count. CDR3 nucleotides: TGTGCCAGCAGTTGGGGGTTCGAGGAGACCCAGTACTTC. This translates into CASSWGFEETQYF. The chain employs TRBV27 and TRBJ2-5; perhaps D is TRBD1 or TRBD2 (5 bases each). The CDR3 is 13 residues long. Trimming removed 4 bases from V and 5 bases from J, with 11 bases in between. The germline gives CDR1 MNHEY, CDR2 SMNVEV (reference sequence).

This chain links TRBV2 with TRBJ2-1; 9 positions agree with TRBD1. This CDR3 is built from 20 residues. With V trimmed by 3 bases and J by 0 bases, 15 bases remained unmatched. The germline V gene has CDR1 SNHLY and CDR2 FYNNEI. The CDR3 nucleotides are TGTGCCAGCAGTGAGGGGGCGGGACAGGGATACTTTAGCTCCTACAATGAGCAGTTCTTC. Amino acid sequence: CASSEGAGQGYFSSYNEQFF.

This chain joins TRBV30 and TRBJ1-4; D uncertain. Trimming cost V 0 bases and J 7 bases, with 12 bases left between them. Germline CDR1 GTSNPN, CDR2 SVGIG (reference sequence). The CDR3 consists of 14 residues. CDR3 in DNA: TGTGCCTGGAGTGTACCCAGGTCTGCTGAAAAACTGTTTTTT. It codes for CAWSVPRSAEKLFF.

This chain connects TRBV6-4 to TRBJ2-5; TRBD2 is a possible D gene (5 bases). V lost 5 bases to trimming and J lost 3 bases, with 13 bases between them. Germline CDR1 is MRHNA and CDR2 is SNTAGT. This CDR3 spans 14 amino acids. CDR3 region: CASSRIAGEETQYF. The CDR3 coding sequence is TGTGCCAGCAGTAGAATAGCCGGGGAAGAGACCCAGTACTTC.

For the CDR3, the DNA is TGTGCCAGCAGCGGCTTTAGGGGAGACACTGAAGCTTTCTTT. It codes for CASSGFRGDTEAFF. The rearrangement uses TRBV5-4 and TRBJ1-1; D may be TRBD1 (5 bases). Trimming took off 4 bases at V and 3 bases at J, with 13 bases between the two ends. Germline CDR1 and CDR2: SGHNT and YYREEE (reference sequence). The CDR3 covers 14 residues. The full variable domain, with the rest looked up from reference TRBV5-4 and TRBJ1-1, is ETGVTQSPTHLIKTRGQQVTLRCSSQSGHNTVSWYQQALGQGPQFIFQYYREEENGRGNFPPRFSGLQFPNYSSELNVNALELDDSALYLCASSGFRGDTEAFFGQGTRLTVV.

The V call is TRBV6-5, the J call TRBJ1-5; D not certain. CDR1 and CDR2 (germline): MNHEY, SVGAGI. V was trimmed by 8 bases and J by 5 bases, leaving 19 bases between them. CDR3 size: 15 residues. The CDR3 sequence is CASGRHGKNHQPQHF. CDR3 sequence (DNA): TGTGCCAGCGGTAGACACGGAAAGAATCATCAGCCCCAGCATTTT.

The chain links TRBV29-1 to TRBJ2-7, with TRBD2 identical over 10 bases. J was trimmed by 3 bases and V by 2 bases; bases with no gene match: 10. The CDR3 spans 16 residues. Germline V gene lookup returns CDR1 SQVTM and CDR2 ANQGSEA. CDR3 nucleotide sequence: TGCAGCGTTGAATTAGCGGGGGGAGCAAATGACTACGAGCAGTACTTC. It translates to CSVELAGGANDYEQYF.

This chain connects TRBV6-5 to TRBJ1-5; D may be TRBD1 (6 bases). Germline-derived CDR1 and CDR2 are MNHEY and SVGAGI. V was clipped by 5 bases and J by 5 bases, with 13 bases between them. The CDR3 runs to 14 residues. The CDR3 here is CASSRTYRDQPQHF. The CDR3 DNA reads TGTGCCAGCAGTCGGACCTACAGGGATCAGCCCCAGCATTTT.